The source of this T cell receptor (beta chain) is a study of blood T cell repertoires in COVID-19. On the study more broadly: Researchers got acute and convalescent COVID-19 samples from the United States, Italy and Spain.

Repertoires were generated with immunoSEQ multiplex PCR, while TCRdb's copy carries only in-frame clones and drops some. Of approximately 97,000 clones listed, roughly 80% are singletons. This clone has only a few counts. Germline V CDR1 and CDR2: SEHNR, FQNEAQ (reference sequence). V lost 4 bases, J lost 9 bases, and 4 bases lay in between. The CDR3 sequence is 11 residues long. This TCR was recovered from a human donor in a cohort sampled during active COVID-19. This chain connects TRBV7-9 to TRBJ1-6; the D is unclear. The source material was peripheral blood. The CDR3 region is CASSSGSPLHF. Written as DNA, the CDR3 is TGTGCCAGCAGCTCCGGTTCACCCCTCCACTTT.